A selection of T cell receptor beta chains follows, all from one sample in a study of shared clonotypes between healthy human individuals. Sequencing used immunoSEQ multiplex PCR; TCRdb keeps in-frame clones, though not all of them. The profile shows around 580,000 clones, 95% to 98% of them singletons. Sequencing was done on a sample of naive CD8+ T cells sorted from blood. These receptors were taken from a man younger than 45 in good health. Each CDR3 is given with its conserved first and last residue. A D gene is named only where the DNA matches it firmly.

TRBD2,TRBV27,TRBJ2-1,CASSPISPLGGSGTNEQFF
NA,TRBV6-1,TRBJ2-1,CASSDGPKPRQTYNEQFF
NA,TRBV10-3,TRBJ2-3,CAISAPGTGDERNTQYF
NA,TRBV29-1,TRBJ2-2,CSVEGENTGELFF
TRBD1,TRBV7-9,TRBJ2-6,CASSFSGTGGDGANVLTF
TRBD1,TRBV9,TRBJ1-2,CASFDREYGYTF
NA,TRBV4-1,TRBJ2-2,CASSHAGNTGELFF
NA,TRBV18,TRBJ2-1,CASSTTIDEQFF
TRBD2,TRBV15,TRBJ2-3,CATSGTWTSGSRDTQYF
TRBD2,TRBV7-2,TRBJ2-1,CASSPVLAGGPHNEQFF
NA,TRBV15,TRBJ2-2,CATSREPGRNPQLFF
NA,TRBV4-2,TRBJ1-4,CASSQHLGTNEKLFF
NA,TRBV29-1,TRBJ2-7,CSVDANRGGVNEQYF
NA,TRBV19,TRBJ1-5,CASSIRTDNQPQHF
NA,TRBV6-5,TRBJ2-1,CASRPRERAYNEQFF
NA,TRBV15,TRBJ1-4,CATSRIGGGRLDEKLFF
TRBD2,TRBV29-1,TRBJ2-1,CSVEGGTSGYNEQFF
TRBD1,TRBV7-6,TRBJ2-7,CASSSGQGGSSYEQYF
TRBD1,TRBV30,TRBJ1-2,CAWDRGDNYGYTF
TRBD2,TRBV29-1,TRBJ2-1,CSAGGGVLSSYNEQFF
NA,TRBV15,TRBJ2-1,CATRLLASNEQFF
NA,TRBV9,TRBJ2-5,CASSANRAVGETQYF
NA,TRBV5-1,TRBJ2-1,CASTQSWIASANEQFF